This T cell receptor (beta chain) was captured by sequencing in a study of blood T cell repertoires in COVID-19. Sequencing was performed with immunoSEQ multiplex PCR; in TCRdb, only in-frame clones are kept and a portion is missing. Among over 100,000 clones listed, about 80% were seen once. Trimming at V came to 1 base and at J to 4 bases, leaving 4 bases not matched to a gene. Per the germline V gene, CDR1 is SGHRS and CDR2 is YFSETQ. This CDR3 is built from 15 residues. Material for sequencing was peripheral blood. The TCR originated in a woman aged 45-60 years with acute or convalescent COVID-19. The V and J genes are TRBV5-1 and TRBJ1-1, with 10 bases aligning to TRBD1. DNA of the CDR3: TGCGCCAGCAGCTTGTGGGGACAGGGGACCACTGAAGCTTTCTTT. Amino acid sequence: CASSLWGQGTTEAFF.